This entry lists 26 T cell receptor beta chains sequenced from one sample in a study of T cell responses to AZD1222 COVID-19 vaccine. The assay was immunoSEQ multiplex PCR, and TCRdb's table has in-frame clones only and misses some. Of over 150,000 clones in the sample, around 90% were seen once. Sample: peripheral blood, taken 28 days after the second AZD1222 dose. The receptors stem from an adult who received the AZD1222 COVID-19 vaccine.

This clone was observed a few times. V usage is TRBV24-1 and J usage is TRBJ2-2; D is perhaps TRBD1 (5 bases). This CDR3 is built from 13 residues. Germline CDR1 reads KGHDR; CDR2 reads SFDVKD. V dropped 9 bases and J dropped 3 bases, with 10 bases sitting between them. Here the CDR3 DNA reads TGTGCCACCGGATCCAGGGACACCGGGGAGCTGTTTTTT. It yields the protein CATGSRDTGELFF.

The J gene is TRBJ2-2, the V gene TRBV18; D is perhaps TRBD2 (5 bases). This CDR3 has 15 residues. V was clipped by 2 bases and J by 3 bases, with 10 bases between them. Per germline, CDR1 KGHSH and CDR2 LQKENI. The CDR3 coding sequence is TGTGCCAGCTCACCAGGTCTGGGAGACACCGGGGAGCTGTTTTTT. It codes for CASSPGLGDTGELFF.

The chain carries TRBV6-1 and TRBJ1-2, with D tentatively TRBD1 (5 bases). Germline loops: CDR1 MNHNS, CDR2 SASEGT. The length of the CDR3 is 17 residues. The V end lost 4 bases, the J end lost 4 bases, and 22 bases lay between the germline ends. The CDR3: CASSVTGTLSSPYGYTF. CDR3 nucleotides: TGTGCCAGCAGTGTTACCGGGACTCTTTCGAGCCCCTATGGCTACACCTTC.

The gene calls are TRBV12-2 and TRBJ2-1; TRBD1 is taken as the D call from the table, unchecked against the DNA. TRBV12-2 is deemed a pseudogene. The CDR3 covers 16 residues. In DNA, the CDR3 is TGTGCAAGTCGCTTAGGTGGGACAGGGGGCCCTAATGAGCAGTTCTTC. Protein sequence: CASRLGGTGGPNEQFF.

The chain joins TRBV4-2 to TRBJ1-1; 7 nucleotides match TRBD1. The J segment lost 1 base and the V segment lost 4 bases, leaving 6 bases of the junction unmatched. The germline gives CDR1 LGHNA, CDR2 YNFKEQ. The CDR3 length is 15 residues. As DNA, the CDR3 is TGTGCCAGCAGCCCCCGACAGGGCACGAACACTGAAGCTTTCTTT. It is translated as CASSPRQGTNTEAFF.

V is TRBV21-1 and J is TRBJ2-5; the table names TRBD2, a call not compared with the DNA. TRBV21-1 is assigned pseudogene status. The CDR3 is 16 residues long. CDR3 sequence reads: CASRFRNGGRWETQYF. Written as DNA, the CDR3 is TGTGCCAGCAGGTTTCGGAACGGGGGGAGGTGGGAGACCCAGTACTTC.

V is TRBV11-2 and J is TRBJ1-1, with D perhaps TRBD1 (6 bases). V lost 3 bases, J lost 4 bases, and 15 bases lay in between. Germline CDR1 and CDR2: SGHAT and FQNNGV. The CDR3 sequence is 15 residues long. The CDR3: CASSFLGRGGTEAFF. CDR3 sequence (DNA): TGTGCCAGCAGCTTCCTTGGCAGGGGCGGCACTGAAGCTTTCTTT.

This chain uses TRBV30 with TRBJ1-3; D ambiguous. The germline CDR1 and CDR2 sequences are GTSNPN and SVGIG (reference sequence). This CDR3 comprises 14 residues. V was pared by 4 bases and J by 0 bases, with 10 bases between. The CDR3 is CAWTEGLSGNTIYF. CDR3 bases: TGTGCCTGGACAGAGGGCCTCTCTGGAAACACCATATATTTT.

The CDR3 protein is CASSLDRGNTGELFF. The CDR3 DNA is TGTGCCAGCAGCTTGGACAGGGGGAACACCGGGGAGCTGTTTTTT. This chain uses TRBV7-3 with TRBJ2-2; 9 nucleotides match TRBD1. Losses at the gene ends were 3 bases for V and 1 base for J; bases not matched to a gene: 0. CDR1 is SGHTA, CDR2 FQGTGA, per germline. The CDR3 extends over 15 amino acids.

The CDR3 is CSASLRGGPYEQYF. In DNA, the CDR3 is TGCAGTGCTAGTCTGCGGGGGGGCCCCTACGAGCAGTACTTC. The V gene is TRBV20-1, the J gene TRBJ2-7, with 9 bases identical to TRBD2. The CDR3 contains 14 residues. V trimming: 3 bases; J trimming: 2 bases; junction bases outside the gene matches: 5. CDR1 DFQATT and CDR2 SNEGSKA come from the germline V gene (reference sequence).

This clone came up once. The chain couples TRBV3-1 (or the pseudogene TRBV3-2) to TRBJ2-5; D possibly corresponds to TRBD2 (6 bases). This CDR3 spans 16 amino acids. Deletions cut 0 bases from V and 4 bases from J, with 15 bases between. Germline CDR1 reads LGHDT; CDR2 reads YNNKEL (reference sequence). The CDR3 DNA sequence: TGTGCCAGCAGCCAAGATAGTCGGGGGTTTGGAGAGACCCAGTACTTC. Translated: CASSQDSRGFGETQYF.

The V call is TRBV7-2, the J call TRBJ2-7; D perhaps matches TRBD1 (5 bases). Germline V gene sequence: CDR1 SGHTA, CDR2 FQGNSA. CDR3 length equals 14 residues. V lost 1 base and J lost 7, with 14 bases in between. The CDR3 reads CASSLEAGFGEQYF. The CDR3 DNA is TGTGCCAGCAGCTTAGAGGCAGGGTTTGGTGAGCAGTACTTC.

Comment on this clone: One end of the junction varies from germline; a read error may be responsible. CDR3 nucleotides: TGTGCCAGCAGTGACTCAGTGTCCCAAGAGACCCAGTACTTC. It encodes CASSDSVSQETQYF. The chain joins TRBV6-5 to TRBJ2-5; D is uncertain. There are 14 residues in the CDR3. Germline V gene sequence: CDR1 MNHEY, CDR2 SVGAGI.

This clone came up once. The chain employs TRBV5-1 and TRBJ1-5; 7 bases line up with TRBD1. Germline loops: CDR1 SGHRS, CDR2 YFSETQ. The CDR3 contains 16 residues. With 4 bases clipped from V and 3 bases from J, the junction kept 10 bases outside the gene matches. DNA of the CDR3: TGCGCCAGCAGCCCCTCCGGGACAGTCAACAATCAGCCCCAGCATTTT. This translates into CASSPSGTVNNQPQHF.

This chain joins TRBV30 and TRBJ2-6; D unclear. The CDR3 runs to 15 residues. V was pared by 2 bases and J by 0 bases, with 8 bases between. CDR1 is GTSNPN, CDR2 SVGIG, per germline (reference sequence). The CDR3 loop is CAWSLGSSGANVLTF. As DNA, the CDR3 is TGTGCCTGGAGTCTGGGAAGCTCTGGGGCCAACGTCCTGACTTTC.

The CDR3 reads CASTTRSSYNSPLHF. CDR3 coding DNA: TGTGCCAGCACCACGAGGAGCTCCTATAATTCACCCCTCCACTTT. V gene TRBV27 combines with J gene TRBJ1-6; the D is unclear. The CDR3 runs to 15 residues. V lost 7 bases, J lost 0 bases, and 10 bases lay in between. Germline CDR1 MNHEY, CDR2 SMNVEV (reference sequence).

The chain couples TRBV5-1 to TRBJ1-3; no clear D gene. The CDR3 sequence is 12 residues long. In germline, CDR1 is SGHRS, CDR2 YFSETQ. V dropped 4 bases and J dropped 2 bases, with 4 bases sitting between them. CDR3 DNA: TGCGCCAGCAGCGCCCCTGGAAACACCATATATTTT. Its protein is CASSAPGNTIYF. Using reference TRBV5-1 and TRBJ1-3 for the parts outside the CDR3, the full variable domain is KAGVTQTPRYLIKTRGQQVTLSCSPISGHRSVSWYQQTPGQGLQFLFEYFSETQRNKGNFPGRFSGRQFSNSRSEMNVSTLELGDSALYLCASSAPGNTIYFGEGSWLTVV.

The chain has TRBV7-3 and TRBJ2-2; TRBD2 matches at 9 bases. CDR1 is SGHTA, CDR2 FQGTGA, per germline. The CDR3 spans 17 residues. The trim removed 5 bases at V and 5 bases at J, leaving 12 bases unmatched. DNA of the CDR3: TGTGCCAGCAGCCGAGAATTAGCGGGGGCACTAACCGGGGAGCTGTTTTTT. Translating it yields CASSRELAGALTGELFF.

The CDR3 loop is CASSPLQGEETQYF. The CDR3 DNA reads TGTGCCAGCAGCCCATTACAGGGGGAAGAGACCCAGTACTTC. The chain recombines TRBV4-2 with TRBJ2-5; 8 positions match TRBD1. Germline-derived CDR1 and CDR2 are LGHNA and YNFKEQ. The CDR3 is made up of 14 amino acids. V was clipped by 4 bases and J by 3 bases; unmatched bases: 4.

This sequence joins TRBV30 and TRBJ1-2; D remains ambiguous. The CDR3 covers 12 residues. Trimming shortened V by 1 base and J by 8 bases, and 11 bases separated the two germline ends. CDR1 and CDR2 from the germline V gene are GTSNPN and SVGIG (reference sequence). DNA of the CDR3: TGTGCCTGGAGTGCGGTGGTGGAAGGCTACACCTTC. Encoded protein: CAWSAVVEGYTF.

This chain uses TRBV5-1 with TRBJ1-2; D is possibly TRBD1 (5 bases). CDR3 length: 14 residues. In germline, CDR1 is SGHRS, CDR2 YFSETQ. The V end lost 5 bases, the J end lost 6 bases, and 17 bases lay between the germline ends. For the CDR3, the DNA is TGCGCCAGCAGGATACCAGGGACGGGTAATGGCTACACCTTC. This codes for CASRIPGTGNGYTF.

The gene calls are TRBV3-1 (or the pseudogene TRBV3-2) and TRBJ2-5, with D possibly being TRBD1 or TRBD2 (5 bases each). Germline assignment: CDR1 LGHDT and CDR2 YNNKEL (reference sequence). This CDR3 spans 11 amino acids. V dropped 1 base and J dropped 14 bases, with 11 bases sitting between them. CDR3 bases: TGTGCCAGCAGCCAAGGCAGGGAGCTTTACTTC. Its translation is CASSQGRELYF.

The rearrangement uses TRBV19 and TRBJ1-1; 8 bases map to TRBD1. V was clipped by 5 bases and J by 3 bases; unmatched bases: 8. This CDR3 spans 15 amino acids. Looked up from germline, CDR1 is LNHDA and CDR2 is SQIVND (reference sequence). The CDR3 DNA is TGTGCCAGTAGTCCGCGAGTACAGGGGGACACTGAAGCTTTCTTT. As protein: CASSPRVQGDTEAFF. The full variable domain, in which reference TRBV19 and TRBJ1-1 provide the parts outside the CDR3, is DGGITQSPKYLFRKEGQNVTLSCEQNLNHDAMYWYRQDPGQGLRLIYYSQIVNDFQKGDIAEGYSVSREKKESFPLTVTSAQKNPTAFYLCASSPRVQGDTEAFFGQGTRLTVV.

The V call is TRBV6-5, the J call TRBJ1-5; 9 bases match TRBD1. V shed 6 bases, J shed 7 bases, and the junction held 7 bases outside the gene matches. This CDR3 has 14 amino acids. Per germline, CDR1 MNHEY and CDR2 SVGAGI. CDR3 sequence (DNA): TGTGCCAGCAGGAGGGACAGGGTGGAGCAGCCCCAGCATTTT. Translated: CASRRDRVEQPQHF.

The genes are TRBV5-6 and TRBJ2-2; D remains unclear. V lost 0 bases and J 2 bases, leaving 5 bases between the germline ends. This CDR3 has 14 residues. CDR1 SGHDT and CDR2 YYEEEE come from the germline V gene. The CDR3 sequence: CASSLDPNTGELFF. Written as DNA, the CDR3 is TGTGCCAGCAGCTTGGACCCAAACACCGGGGAGCTGTTTTTT.

This chain uses TRBV9 with TRBJ1-2; the D is unclear. Looked up from germline, CDR1 is SGDLS and CDR2 is YYNGEE. This CDR3 spans 15 amino acids. The V end lost 3 bases, the J end lost 4 bases, and 16 bases lay between the germline ends. CDR3 in amino acids: CASSAPPGVGYGYTF. In nucleotides, the CDR3 is TGTGCCAGCAGCGCGCCCCCCGGGGTGGGCTATGGCTACACCTTC.